The 17 T cell receptor beta chains presented below share a single source sample, sequenced in a study of cytomegalovirus exposure and HLA in healthy donors. Produced via immunoSEQ multiplex PCR; TCRdb's table is partial and in-frame only. This sample has about 100,000 clones, with roughly 84% found just once. Input material: PBMCs. The receptors were gathered from a woman between 18 and 30 years old in good health and CMV-seronegative.

The CDR3 DNA is TGCGCCAGCACATTTTCCGGGACAGGGACCTACGAGCAGTACTTC. Its translation is CASTFSGTGTYEQYF. This chain uses TRBV10-1 with TRBJ2-7; 9 positions match TRBD1. V lost 7 bases and J lost 2; bases outside the gene matches: 9. CDR1 WNHNN and CDR2 SYGVQD come from the germline V gene (reference sequence). This CDR3 has 15 amino acids.

The rearrangement joins TRBV13 to TRBJ1-1, with 8 bases lining up with TRBD1. The CDR3 runs to 12 residues. With V trimmed by 5 bases and J by 6 bases, 2 bases remained unmatched. Germline loops: CDR1 PRHDT, CDR2 FYEKMQ (reference sequence). CDR3 nucleotide sequence: TGTGCCAGCAGCCCGGACAGGGCTGAAGCTTTCTTT. Translating gives CASSPDRAEAFF.

The chain joins TRBV19 to TRBJ2-7; D remains ambiguous. The CDR3 extends over 15 amino acids. Trimming stripped 0 bases from V and 5 bases from J, with 14 bases between. In germline, CDR1 is LNHDA, CDR2 SQIVND (reference sequence). The chain's CDR3 is CASSIENTVYHEQYF. The CDR3 DNA reads as TGTGCCAGTAGTATAGAAAACACAGTTTACCACGAGCAGTACTTC. Full variable domain (rest looked up from reference TRBV19 and TRBJ2-7): DGGITQSPKYLFRKEGQNVTLSCEQNLNHDAMYWYRQDPGQGLRLIYYSQIVNDFQKGDIAEGYSVSREKKESFPLTVTSAQKNPTAFYLCASSIENTVYHEQYFGPGTRLTVT.

The rearrangement joins TRBV30 to TRBJ2-3; D may be TRBD1 (6 bases). The CDR3 length is 15 residues. Looked up from germline, CDR1 is GTSNPN and CDR2 is SVGIG (reference sequence). Trimming left V 8 bases short and J 2 bases short, with 20 bases between. CDR3 loop: CAHEQGLPPTDTQYF. Here the CDR3 DNA reads TGTGCCCACGAACAGGGTCTTCCCCCCACAGATACGCAGTATTTT.

This chain uses TRBV5-1 with TRBJ1-6, with D perhaps TRBD1 (5 bases). Germline CDR1 and CDR2: SGHRS and YFSETQ. V was trimmed by 4 bases and J by 0 bases, leaving 11 bases between them. This CDR3 spans 16 amino acids. In DNA form, the CDR3 reads TGCGCCAGCAGCGATCAGGGTATCTCCTATAATTCACCCCTCCACTTT. It specifies CASSDQGISYNSPLHF. The full variable domain, with the rest looked up from reference TRBV5-1 and TRBJ1-6, is KAGVTQTPRYLIKTRGQQVTLSCSPISGHRSVSWYQQTPGQGLQFLFEYFSETQRNKGNFPGRFSGRQFSNSRSEMNVSTLELGDSALYLCASSDQGISYNSPLHFGNGTRLTVT.

V usage is TRBV9 and J usage is TRBJ1-5; unclear D gene. Germline V gene lookup returns CDR1 SGDLS and CDR2 YYNGEE. V was trimmed by 1 base and J by 1 base, leaving 6 bases between them. The CDR3 is 14 residues long. CDR3 sequence (DNA): TGTGCCAGCAGCGTAACTCCGAGCAATCAGCCCCAGCATTTT. Its translation: CASSVTPSNQPQHF.

CDR3 amino acids: CASSPPGAKNIQYF. DNA for the CDR3: TGTGCCAGCAGCCCACCAGGGGCCAAAAACATTCAGTACTTC. The V and J genes are TRBV11-1 and TRBJ2-4, with D tentatively TRBD1 (5 bases). CDR1 SGHAT and CDR2 FQDESV come from the germline V gene (reference sequence). The CDR3 is 14 residues long. V dropped 5 bases and J dropped 1 base, with 9 bases sitting between them.

CDR3 nucleotides: TGCAGCGTTGAAGATGTAAGCGGGGGGGCGTATGAGCAGTACTTC. Translated: CSVEDVSGGAYEQYF. The V and J genes are TRBV29-1 and TRBJ2-7; 10 bases fit TRBD2. Per germline, CDR1 SQVTM and CDR2 ANQGSEA. The CDR3 sequence is 15 residues long. V lost 0 bases, J lost 7 bases, and 9 bases stayed unmatched.

The chain couples TRBV5-8 to TRBJ2-7, with D possibly TRBD2 on 6 matching bases. Germline loops: CDR1 SGHTS, CDR2 YDEGEE. Between the trimmed V and J ends, which lost 2 bases and 6 bases, there was a span of 18 bases. This CDR3 region has 15 residues. CDR3 loop: CASSFNSPGVAEQYF. CDR3 sequence (DNA): TGTGCCAGCAGCTTTAATAGCCCGGGGGTAGCCGAGCAGTACTTC.

The genes are TRBV10-1 and TRBJ1-2; 9 bases agree with TRBD1. The CDR3 sequence is 12 residues long. CDR1 and CDR2 from the germline V gene are WNHNN and SYGVQD (reference sequence). V lost 10 bases, J lost 7 bases, and 7 bases stayed unmatched. CDR3 loop: CATPGQGRGYTF. Here the CDR3 DNA reads TGCGCCACACCGGGACAGGGTCGTGGCTACACCTTC.

The CDR3 DNA follows: TGTGCCAGCAGTGTTGGGCAGGGATATAGCAATCAGCCCCAGCATTTT. Its translation: CASSVGQGYSNQPQHF. The gene calls are TRBV2 and TRBJ1-5; possibly TRBD1 for D (5 bases). Trimming removed 4 bases from V and 0 bases from J, with 13 bases in between. In germline, CDR1 is SNHLY, CDR2 FYNNEI. The CDR3 has 16 residues.

This clone occurred once. The CDR3 DNA follows: TGTGCCAGCAGCTCCGGACAGTCGGGGAACACTGAAGCTTTCTTT. Protein sequence: CASSSGQSGNTEAFF. The V gene is TRBV6-5, the J gene TRBJ1-1, with D possibly matching TRBD1 (6 bases). Germline CDR1 and CDR2: MNHEY and SVGAGI. Trimming removed 6 bases at V and 1 base at J, with 15 bases between. The CDR3 consists of 15 residues.

The chain carries TRBV5-1 and TRBJ2-3; no definite D call. The germline V and J ends were trimmed by 6 bases and 4 bases, with 15 bases remaining between them. Germline lookup yields CDR1 SGHRS and CDR2 YFSETQ. This CDR3 has 14 residues. The CDR3 bases are TGCGCCAGCACTCAATCAATTCGGGCAGATACGCAGTATTTT. It translates to CASTQSIRADTQYF.

This clone came up once. The CDR3 sequence: CASSYGHSRSTGELFF. CDR3 nucleotide sequence: TGTGCCAGCAGTTACGGACATTCTAGAAGCACCGGGGAGCTGTTTTTT. The gene calls are TRBV6-5 and TRBJ2-2, with D tentatively TRBD1 (5 bases). V dropped 2 bases and J dropped 4 bases, with 14 bases sitting between them. CDR3 size: 16 residues. Germline CDR1 MNHEY, CDR2 SVGAGI.

This clone was seen a few times. The J gene is TRBJ1-2, the V gene TRBV29-1, with 7 positions matching TRBD1. Germline V gene lookup returns CDR1 SQVTM and CDR2 ANQGSEA. The CDR3 covers 13 residues. Unmatched junction bases numbered 9, after V lost 7 bases and J lost 4 bases. CDR3 loop: CSAGQDPVYGYTF. The CDR3 DNA reads as TGCAGCGCTGGACAGGATCCAGTCTATGGCTACACCTTC.

The chain uses TRBV9 and TRBJ1-1; TRBD1 might be the D (6 bases). The V and J ends lost 4 bases and 0 bases respectively, with 13 bases between them. The CDR3 is made up of 15 amino acids. From germline, CDR1 is SGDLS and CDR2 YYNGEE. The CDR3: CASSKATGLNTEAFF. As DNA, the CDR3 is TGTGCCAGCAGCAAGGCGACAGGCTTGAACACTGAAGCTTTCTTT.

The CDR3 spells CASSLSPGVGYTF. CDR3 nucleotide sequence: TGTGCCAGCAGTTTATCGCCCGGGGTTGGCTACACCTTC. This sequence joins TRBV27 and TRBJ1-2; D remains ambiguous. The CDR3 loop spans 13 amino acids. Trimming removed 0 bases at V and 7 bases at J, with 9 bases between. Germline-derived CDR1 and CDR2 are MNHEY and SMNVEV (reference sequence).